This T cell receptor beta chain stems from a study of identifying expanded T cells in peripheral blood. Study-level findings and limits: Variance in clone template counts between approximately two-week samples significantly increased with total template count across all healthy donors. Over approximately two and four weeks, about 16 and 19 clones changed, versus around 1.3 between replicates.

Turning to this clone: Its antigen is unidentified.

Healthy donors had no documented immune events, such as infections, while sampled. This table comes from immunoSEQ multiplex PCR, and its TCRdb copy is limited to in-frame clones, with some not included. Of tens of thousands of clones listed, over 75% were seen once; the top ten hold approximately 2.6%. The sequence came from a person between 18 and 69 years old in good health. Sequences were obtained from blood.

CDR3 sequence reads: CASSTDPQGAREQYF. The CDR3 DNA reads as TGTGCCAGCAGCACAGACCCTCAGGGGGCAAGGGAGCAGTACTTC. The chain couples TRBV7-2 to TRBJ2-7, with TRBD1 identical over 8 bases. CDR3 size: 15 residues. Germline values: CDR1 SGHTA, CDR2 FQGNSA. V gave up 5 bases and J gave up 7 bases; unmatched junction bases: 13.